The TCR beta chain under discussion was sequenced for a study of diagnostic markers for celiac disease (dated by TCRdb to 2018 to 2021). The germline V gene (reference sequence) gives CDR1 as SEHNR and CDR2 as FQNEAQ. There are 13 amino acids in the CDR3, from cysteine to phenylalanine inclusive. The record lacks a DNA sequence. To note about this clonotype: The antigen it binds to is not known.

Instrument used: Illumina MiSeq. TCRdb reprocessed the reads, so every CDR3 protein sequence counts as one entry and DNA is not shown. The table for this sample records 7,000 to 8,000 distinct CDR3 sequences. 5.5% to 7.5% of the sample is in the top ten clones. Sequencing was carried out using either unsorted cells or a sorted T cell fraction (not recorded which). The chain is made from TRBV7-9 and TRBJ2-5; TCRdb picks TRBD2, but there is no DNA to check that call. The TCR sequence derives from a human donor. This table probably holds off-target reads from a library built for another chain. CDR3 sequence: CASSPKGSETQYF.